Below are 7 T cell receptor beta chains sequenced from a single sample in a study of T cells after yellow fever vaccination. TCRdb re-analysed the 5' RACE reads in MiXCR, keeping a single row per CDR3 protein. The table lists roughly 330,000 distinct CDR3 sequences, around 6.8% of them singletons. The sample was PBMCs, taken about 41 days after the first yellow fever vaccination. Source of these receptors: a young man who received the YFV17D yellow fever vaccine.

The chain couples TRBV6-5 to TRBJ2-7; 8 bases map to TRBD1. Germline loops: CDR1 MNHEY, CDR2 SVGAGI. The V and J ends lost 2 bases and 2 bases, in that order; junction bases with no gene match: 2. CDR3 size: 14 residues. Written as DNA, the CDR3 is TGTGCCAGCAGTTACCGGGACAGGACCTACGAGCAGTACTTC. Translated, it gives CASSYRDRTYEQYF.

The sample holds many counts of this clonotype. CDR3 DNA: TGCAGTGCTAGGGGGGGTACCAATCAGCCCCAGCATTTT. Its translation is CSARGGTNQPQHF. The chain combines TRBV20-1 with TRBJ1-5; weak D call: TRBD1 (5 bases). The CDR3 totals 13 residues. V lost 3 bases to trimming and J lost 3 bases, with 9 bases between them. Germline CDR1 reads DFQATT; CDR2 reads SNEGSKA (reference sequence).

V and J are TRBV20-1 and TRBJ2-7, with 9 nucleotides matching TRBD2. This CDR3 spans 13 amino acids. V gave up 4 bases and J gave up 3 bases; unmatched junction bases: 4. CDR1 is DFQATT, CDR2 SNEGSKA, per germline (reference sequence). The CDR3 nucleotides read TGCAGTGCTATGCTAGCGGGGAGCTACGAGCAGTACTTC. This translates into CSAMLAGSYEQYF.

The chain combines TRBV18 with TRBJ1-2; D perhaps matches TRBD1 (5 bases). The CDR3 has 14 amino acids. The V end was cut by 6 bases, the J end by 4 bases, with 15 bases between. Germline-derived CDR1 and CDR2 are KGHSH and LQKENI. The CDR3 loop is CASSPVQGPYGYTF. CDR3 bases: TGTGCCAGCTCGCCCGTCCAGGGCCCCTATGGCTACACCTTC.

This sequence joins TRBV5-6 and TRBJ2-4; 8 positions match TRBD1. Germline CDR1 is SGHDT and CDR2 is YYEEEE. The CDR3 is 14 residues long. Trimming at V came to 4 bases and at J to 5 bases, leaving 5 bases not matched to a gene. The DNA of the CDR3 is TGTGCCAGCAGCAAGACAGGGGTCGAAAACATTCAGTACTTC. Protein product: CASSKTGVENIQYF.

The chain recombines TRBV4-3 with TRBJ2-7; D gene uncertain. The V gene lost 1 base and the J gene lost 10 bases, with 11 bases spanning the gap. The germline V gene encodes CDR1 LGHNA and CDR2 YSLEER. The CDR3 contains 12 residues. This CDR3 reads CASSQARYGQYV. As DNA, the CDR3 is TGCGCCAGCAGCCAAGCCCGCTACGGTCAGTACGTC.

This clonotype was seen more than once but under ten times. V usage is TRBV28 and J usage is TRBJ2-2, with 10 bases identical to TRBD1. This CDR3 has 17 residues. The trim removed 8 bases at V and 3 bases at J, leaving 12 bases unmatched. Per germline, CDR1 MDHEN and CDR2 SYDVKM. The CDR3 DNA reads as TGTGCCAGCCTAACCCCCTTGGGACAGGGGTACACCGGGGAGCTGTTTTTT. It specifies CASLTPLGQGYTGELFF.